The 8 T cell receptor beta chains below all came from one sample that was sequenced in a study of post-analysis software for immune sequencing data. The antigens of these receptors remain unknown. TCR beta libraries were prepared from cDNA with unique molecular identifiers. MiXCR, applied by TCRdb to the PCR reads, yields one record per CDR3 protein. The data contain under 200,000 distinct CDR3 sequences, approximately 28% of them seen just once; the ten biggest clones take up approximately 3.6%. Study observations and caveats: About 5 TRBV segments occurring more often in patients than controls included TRBV5-6, TRBV5-1 and TRBV20-1.

Sample: blood. The receptors were gathered from a girl aged 2-17 years with multiple sclerosis.

This clonotype was counted at least ten times. The rearrangement uses TRBV7-9 and TRBJ2-5, with 11 bases identical to TRBD2. Trimming took 4 bases from V and 4 from J; bases not matched to a gene: 11. The CDR3 covers 17 residues. Germline CDR1 SEHNR, CDR2 FQNEAQ (reference sequence). CDR3 loop: CASSSGNLAGGGETQYF. CDR3 nucleotides: TGTGCCAGCAGCTCTGGCAATCTAGCGGGAGGAGGAGAGACCCAGTACTTC.

This clonotype was picked up many times. J is TRBJ2-7 and V is TRBV5-1; tentative D call: TRBD1 (6 bases). CDR3 length: 15 residues. The V end lost 3 bases, the J end lost 7 bases, and 20 bases lay between the germline ends. Germline V gives CDR1 SGHRS, CDR2 YFSETQ. The CDR3 DNA reads as TGCGCCAGCAGCTCGGACAGAACTGCCCTACGGGAGCAGTACTTC. Its protein product is CASSSDRTALREQYF.

This clonotype has a handful of counts. A much bigger clone sits one base away, suggesting this may be a read error. V is TRBV15 and J is TRBJ2-5; weak D call: TRBD1 (5 bases). Trimming stripped 0 bases from V and 11 bases from J, with 10 bases between. The CDR3 totals 12 residues. CDR1 and CDR2 (germline): LNHNV, YYDKDF (reference sequence). CDR3 sequence reads: CATSRDQGEQYF. CDR3 bases: TGTGCCACCAGCAGAGATCAGGGTGAGCAGTACTTC.

The chain joins TRBV28 to TRBJ1-3; a possible D gene is TRBD1 (6 bases). Germline V gene lookup returns CDR1 MDHEN and CDR2 SYDVKM. The CDR3 contains 16 residues. Between the trimmed V and J ends, which lost 6 bases and 4 bases, there was a span of 19 bases. CDR3 residues: CASRTPGEGFGNTIYF. The CDR3, as DNA: TGTGCCAGCAGGACGCCAGGGGAAGGTTTCGGAAACACCATATATTTT.

The chain recombines TRBV11-2 with TRBJ2-1; 12 nucleotides agree with TRBD2. Trimming cost V 5 bases and J 4 bases; bases outside gene matches: 3. CDR3 length equals 15 residues. Germline-derived CDR1 and CDR2 are SGHAT and FQNNGV. CDR3 amino acids: CASSRLAGDYNEQFF. The CDR3 DNA is TGTGCCAGCAGCCGACTAGCGGGGGATTACAATGAGCAGTTCTTC.

This clonotype was counted many times. CDR3 bases: TGCGCCAGCAGCTTGACTTTCTCCGGCGGGGCGATTCTCTCCTACGAGCAGTACTTC. It yields the protein CASSLTFSGGAILSYEQYF. The V gene is TRBV5-1, the J gene TRBJ2-7, with D perhaps matching TRBD2 (6 bases). Germline V lookup: CDR1 SGHRS, CDR2 YFSETQ. The CDR3 length is 19 residues. The V end was cut by 1 base, the J end by 0 bases, with 23 bases between.

The genes are TRBV6-5 and TRBJ1-4; D ambiguous. Germline lookup yields CDR1 MNHEY and CDR2 SVGAGI. V was clipped by 5 bases and J by 1 base, with 11 bases between them. The CDR3 has 15 residues. CDR3 sequence (DNA): TGTGCCAGCAGTCGCCTAGAGGGAACTAATGAAAAACTGTTTTTT. Translation gives CASSRLEGTNEKLFF.

Turning to this clonotype: At one boundary the junction diverges from the germline segment, which might be a read error. This chain connects TRBV5-1 to TRBJ2-7, with 13 bases identical to TRBD2. The germline V gene has CDR1 SGHRS and CDR2 YFSETQ. The CDR3 is 14 amino acids. This CDR3 reads CAGRNWTSGSEQYF. DNA for the CDR3: TGCGCCGGCAGGAATTGGACTAGCGGGAGCGAGCAGTACTTC.